Listed below are T cell receptor beta chains from one sample, sequenced in a study of early T cells in non-severe SARS-CoV-2 infection. MiXCR was run by TCRdb on the 5' RACE reads, yielding one entry per CDR3 protein. The sample yields more than 90,000 distinct CDR3 sequences, approximately 9.9% seen once. Input material: whole blood. These receptors originate from an adult who was a healthcare worker with PCR-confirmed SARS-CoV-2 infection or an uninfected control (not recorded which). CDR3s include the opening cysteine and the closing phenylalanine or tryptophan. The D gene is left open where the match is weak. Size is omitted from some rows. Given values are once, few, many or a class for expanded clones.

d_call j_call v_call clone_size cdr3_aa cdr3_nt
- TRBJ1-5 TRBV7-2 many CASSLGPLNQPQHF TGTGCCAGCAGCTTAGGGCCGCTCAATCAGCCCCAGCATTTT
- TRBJ1-2 TRBV5-1 few CASSRLGNYGYTF TGCGCCAGCAGCCGATTGGGGAACTATGGCTACACCTTC
- TRBJ2-2 TRBV4-2 many CASSQERVGANTGELFF TGTGCCAGCAGCCAAGAACGGGTAGGGGCGAACACCGGGGAGCTGTTTTTT
- TRBJ1-5 TRBV6-5 few CASTPRQGSNQPQHF TGTGCCAGCACCCCCCGGCAGGGGAGCAATCAGCCCCAGCATTTT
- TRBJ2-7 TRBV6-1 few CASSEALDEQYF TGTGCCAGCAGTGAAGCACTGGACGAGCAGTACTTC
- TRBJ1-2 TRBV20-1 - CSARPQGAGGYTF TGCAGTGCTAGACCCCAGGGAGCTGGGGGCTACACCTTC
- TRBJ1-5 TRBV28 many CASSLGLGGENQPQHF TGTGCCAGCAGTTTAGGACTCGGGGGGGAGAATCAGCCCCAGCATTTT
- TRBJ2-2 TRBV7-2 many CASSFRTGKDTGELFF TGTGCCAGCAGCTTCCGGACGGGGAAGGACACCGGGGAGCTGTTTTTT
- TRBJ2-1 TRBV6-5 - CASRYTPGTTEQFF TGTGCCAGCAGGTACACTCCCGGGACCACGGAGCAGTTCTTC
- TRBJ1-1 TRBV6-6 many CASSYGHNSEAFF TGTGCCAGCAGTTATGGGCATAACTCTGAAGCTTTCTTT
- TRBJ2-2 TRBV6-1 - CANSLGQPNTGELFF TGTGCCAATTCGCTCGGGCAGCCGAACACCGGGGAGCTGTTTTTT
- TRBJ2-7 TRBV28 - CASRYRDEQYF TGTGCCAGCCGCTACAGGGACGAGCAGTACTTC
- TRBJ1-1 TRBV12-5 - CASGLHLAGGQAFF TGTGCTAGTGGTTTGCACCTCGCGGGGGGACAAGCTTTCTTT
TRBD2 TRBJ2-7 TRBV7-2 many CASSVGPGRGSYEQYF TGTGCCAGCAGCGTAGGGCCCGGGAGGGGGTCCTACGAGCAGTACTTC
- TRBJ2-3 TRBV20-1 few CSAPTGSLTDTQYF TGCAGTGCTCCGACAGGTTCTCTCACGGATACGCAGTATTTT
- TRBJ1-1 TRBV5-1 many CASSLVQGNTEAFF TGCGCCAGCAGCTTGGTTCAGGGGAACACTGAAGCTTTCTTT
- TRBJ1-5 TRBV20-1 many CSAAWAGPYQPQHF TGCAGTGCTGCTTGGGCGGGGCCTTATCAGCCCCAGCATTTT
- TRBJ2-5 TRBV18 - CASSPDDGYQETQYF TGTGCCAGCTCACCGGACGACGGATACCAAGAGACCCAGTACTTC
TRBD2 TRBJ2-1 TRBV29-1 few CSAVRASGYNEQFF TGCAGCGCCGTGAGGGCTAGCGGATACAATGAGCAGTTCTTC
- TRBJ2-1 TRBV11-3 few CASSSSGTLYNEQFF TGTGCCAGCAGCTCATCCGGGACACTATACAATGAGCAGTTCTTC
- TRBJ2-7 TRBV6-6 many CASSQDRAYEQYF TGTGCCAGCAGCCAGGACCGTGCCTACGAGCAGTACTTC
- TRBJ2-2 TRBV5-1 - CASSLVPGRNTGELFF TGCGCCAGCAGCTTGGTACCGGGAAGGAACACCGGGGAGCTGTTTTTT
TRBD1 TRBJ1-2 TRBV25-1 few CASSELKGANYGYTF TGTGCCAGCAGTGAATTGAAGGGGGCGAACTATGGCTACACCTTC
- TRBJ2-1 TRBV14 few CASSRGSPSSYNEQFF TGTGCCAGCAGCCGCGGGTCGCCGAGCTCCTACAATGAGCAGTTCTTC
TRBD1 TRBJ1-1 TRBV15 few CATSSNRGTNTEAFF TGTGCCACCAGCAGTAACAGGGGCACGAACACTGAAGCTTTCTTT
- TRBJ2-3 TRBV11-1 few CASRKRADPDTQYF TGTGCCAGCAGGAAGCGGGCGGACCCAGATACGCAGTATTTT
TRBD1 TRBJ1-1 TRBV6-1 - CASSEAPGGTEAFF TGTGCCAGCAGTGAAGCGCCAGGGGGTACTGAAGCTTTCTTT
- TRBJ1-1 TRBV7-8 many CASSRYRNTEAFF TGTGCCAGCAGCCGCTACAGGAACACTGAAGCTTTCTTT
- TRBJ1-2 TRBV5-4 - CASSPQGAHGYTF TGTGCCAGCAGCCCACAGGGTGCCCATGGCTACACCTTC
- TRBJ1-1 TRBV6-1 few CASRQGSTEAFF TGTGCCAGCAGGCAGGGTAGCACTGAAGCTTTCTTT
- TRBJ1-3 TRBV12-3/TRBV12-4 - CASTRSGTGNTIYF TGTGCCAGCACCCGCTCAGGGACGGGAAACACCATATATTTT
- TRBJ2-7 TRBV4-1 - CASSQDGRIENSYEQYF TGCGCCAGCAGCCAAGATGGGCGAATAGAAAACTCCTACGAGCAGTACTTC
- TRBJ2-7 TRBV28 few CASRTPGRPSAYEQYF TGTGCCAGCAGGACTCCCGGGCGCCCATCAGCGTACGAGCAGTACTTC
TRBD2 TRBJ2-1 TRBV11-1 many CASSFTGGFGDEQFF TGTGCCAGCAGCTTTACGGGGGGTTTCGGCGATGAGCAGTTCTTC
- TRBJ2-3 TRBV5-1 few CASRGKDTQYF TGCGCCAGCAGGGGGAAGGATACGCAGTATTTT
- TRBJ2-2 TRBV7-9 - CASSSDRTTGELFF TGTGCCAGCAGCTCAGACAGAACCACCGGGGAGCTGTTTTTT
TRBD1 TRBJ1-6 TRBV13 - CASSFYSGTGSSPLHF TGTGCCAGCAGCTTTTATTCCGGGACAGGGAGTTCACCCCTCCACTTT
TRBD2 TRBJ2-1 TRBV20-1 few CSARALAVSYNEQFF TGCAGTGCTAGAGCTCTAGCGGTCTCCTACAATGAGCAGTTCTTC
- TRBJ1-5 TRBV19 - CASSIGGMRPQHF TGTGCCAGTAGTATAGGAGGGATGAGGCCCCAGCATTTT
- TRBJ2-7 TRBV20-1 few CSAEGVASAYEQYF TGCAGTGCCGAAGGCGTAGCGTCGGCCTACGAGCAGTACTTC
- TRBJ1-2 TRBV7-2 many CASSLSGTNYGYTF TGTGCCAGCAGCTTGAGCGGGACTAACTATGGCTACACCTTC
- TRBJ1-5 TRBV7-2 - CASSLNRYSNQPQHF TGTGCCAGCAGCTTAAACAGATATAGCAATCAGCCCCAGCATTTT
- TRBJ2-5 TRBV5-4 - CASSRRGVEETQYF TGTGCCAGCAGCCGACGAGGTGTTGAAGAGACCCAGTACTTC
TRBD2 TRBJ2-5 TRBV12-3/TRBV12-4 - CASSEGLAGVGTQYF TGTGCCAGCAGTGAGGGACTAGCGGGGGTCGGGACCCAGTACTTC
TRBD1 TRBJ1-2 TRBV12-3/TRBV12-4 - CASSRGATGYTF TGTGCCAGCAGCAGGGGGGCGACTGGCTACACCTTC
TRBD2 TRBJ2-5 TRBV30 many CAWWTSGRFQETQYF TGTGCCTGGTGGACTAGCGGGAGGTTCCAAGAGACCCAGTACTTC
- TRBJ2-5 TRBV6-2/TRBV6-3 - CAGSNAGGNQETQYF TGTGCCGGCTCTAACGCAGGGGGGAACCAAGAGACCCAGTACTTC
- TRBJ2-5 TRBV12-5 - CASAYEGSQETQYF TGTGCTAGTGCGTACGAAGGTTCCCAAGAGACCCAGTACTTC
TRBD1 TRBJ2-7 TRBV12-3/TRBV12-4 - CASQQGAFYEQYF TGTGCCAGCCAGCAGGGGGCTTTCTACGAGCAGTACTTC
- TRBJ2-1 TRBV9 many CASSVTSRNEQFF TGTGCCAGCAGCGTAACTAGTAGGAATGAGCAGTTCTTC
- TRBJ1-3 TRBV11-2 - CASSLNRQTFSGNTIYF TGTGCCAGCAGCTTAAACCGCCAAACTTTCTCTGGAAACACCATATATTTT